The 5 T cell receptor beta chains below all came from one sample that was sequenced in a study of CD4 T cells in relation to SARS-CoV-2 and coronaviruses. Unexposed donor CD4+ T cells date from 2011-2018, before the COVID-19 pandemic. The cells were cultured for about 10 days before CD4+ T cells were isolated. These receptors are not linked to any known antigen. TCRdb's copy holds only in-frame clones and misses some; the assay was immunoSEQ multiplex PCR. Of about 23,000 clones in the sample, 76% were seen once. Sequenced: CD4+ T cells from PBMCs, cultured in vitro. These receptors were collected from a human donor in good health.

The chain links TRBV6-5 to TRBJ2-7; 14 bases match TRBD2. The CDR3 runs to 15 residues. Germline V gene data show CDR1 as MNHEY and CDR2 as SVGAGI. V lost 6 bases and J lost 3; bases outside the gene matches: 4. CDR3 region: CASSAGTSGSYEQYF. The DNA of the CDR3 is TGTGCCAGCAGCGCCGGGACTAGCGGGAGCTACGAGCAGTACTTC.

The chain joins TRBV5-3 to TRBJ2-7; the match to TRBD2 covers 15 bases. TRBV5-3 is given ORF status, its function remaining uncertain. The V segment lost 3 bases and the J segment 0 bases; nucleotides outside the gene matches: 4. This CDR3 comprises 17 residues. CDR3 in amino acids: CARSWGLAGGSSYEQYF. In DNA, the CDR3 is TGTGCCAGAAGCTGGGGACTAGCGGGAGGTAGCTCCTACGAGCAGTACTTC.

The J gene is TRBJ2-3, the V gene TRBV12-3 or TRBV12-4; a possible D gene is TRBD1 (6 bases). V was clipped by 6 bases and J by 5 bases, with 12 bases between them. The CDR3 runs 13 residues. CDR3 in DNA: TGTGCCAGCAGAACAGGGTTTGTAGATACGCAGTATTTT. Translated, it gives CASRTGFVDTQYF.

V usage is TRBV5-5 and J usage is TRBJ2-1, with TRBD2 matching over 9 bases. Germline CDR1 is SGHKS and CDR2 is YYEKEE (reference sequence). Trimming took 4 bases from V and 7 from J; bases not matched to a gene: 15. The CDR3 runs 17 residues. The DNA for the CDR3 is TGTGCCAGCAGCCGTGTTCGAGCGGGAGGTCTTAAAAATGAGCAGTTCTTC. Translated: CASSRVRAGGLKNEQFF.

This clone was seen just once. This chain joins TRBV9 and TRBJ2-5; TRBD1 matches 11 bases. Germline V gives CDR1 SGDLS, CDR2 YYNGEE. The V and J ends lost 1 base and 3 bases, in that order; junction bases with no gene match: 2. The CDR3 is made up of 15 amino acids. The chain's CDR3 is CASSVRDRGKETQYF. DNA for the CDR3: TGTGCCAGCAGCGTAAGGGACAGGGGGAAAGAGACCCAGTACTTC.